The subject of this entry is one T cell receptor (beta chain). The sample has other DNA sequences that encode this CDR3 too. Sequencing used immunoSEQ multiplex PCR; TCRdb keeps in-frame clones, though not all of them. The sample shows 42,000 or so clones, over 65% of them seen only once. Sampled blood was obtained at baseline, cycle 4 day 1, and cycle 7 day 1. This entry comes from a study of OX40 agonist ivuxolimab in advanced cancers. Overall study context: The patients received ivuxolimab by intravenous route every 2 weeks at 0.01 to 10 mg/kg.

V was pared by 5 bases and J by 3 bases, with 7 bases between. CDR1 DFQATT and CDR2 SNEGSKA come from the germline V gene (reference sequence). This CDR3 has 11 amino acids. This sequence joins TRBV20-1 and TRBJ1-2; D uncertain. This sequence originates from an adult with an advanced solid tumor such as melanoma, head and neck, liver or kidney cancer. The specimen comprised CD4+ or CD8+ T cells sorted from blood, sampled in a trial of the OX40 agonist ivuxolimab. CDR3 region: CSADGHYGYTF. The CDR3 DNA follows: TGCAGTGCTGACGGGCACTATGGCTACACCTTC.